This T cell receptor (beta chain) was captured in a study of post-analysis software for immune sequencing data. Presence of unique molecular identifiers characterized the TCR beta cDNA libraries. The source material, roughly 0.85 to 10 million T cells, gave rise to 400,000 to 600,000 cDNA molecules. From the PCR reads, TCRdb called clonotypes with MiXCR, one entry per CDR3 protein. The sample contains 750,000 to 900,000 distinct CDR3 sequences, about 43% of which appear only once. The germline V gene has CDR1 SEHNR and CDR2 FQNEAQ (reference sequence). The length of the CDR3 is 16 residues. J gave up 6 bases and V 4 bases, and 10 bases lay outside the gene matches. Study-level points and caveats: Batch-mates among the samples co-clustered strongly by F measure. With TRBV5-6, TRBV5-1 and TRBV20-1 included, five TRBV segments were more frequent in patients than in controls.

To note about this clonotype: What it binds is unknown.

Material for sequencing was blood. This chain joins TRBV7-9 and TRBJ2-1, with TRBD2 identical over 9 bases. This TCR was recovered from a girl between 5 and 17 years old with multiple sclerosis. This CDR3 is CASSSPGLATGNEQFF. CDR3 sequence (DNA): TGTGCCAGCAGCTCCCCGGGACTAGCCACTGGCAATGAGCAGTTCTTC.